The 25 T cell receptor beta chains below all came from one sample that was sequenced in a study of T cell repertoires in cytomegalovirus infection. These receptors have no identified antigens. Each CDR3 protein is one row after TCRdb ran MiXCR on the reads. The sample carries 900,000 to 950,000 distinct CDR3 sequences, less than 40% recorded once. Material: cultured CD8+ T cells from PBMCs, obtained from culture after CMV antigen stimulation. These receptors all come from a human donor in good health (CMV status not recorded). Some clones in this sample may be carry-over from other donors' samples.

This clonotype was counted ten times or more. This rearrangement joins TRBV7-2 to TRBJ1-2; no definite D call. The length of the CDR3 is 12 residues. The V gene lost 10 bases and the J gene lost 1 base, with 10 bases spanning the gap. CDR1 is SGHTA and CDR2 is FQGNSA in the germline V gene. CDR3 region: CATLRGNYGYTF. Here the CDR3 DNA reads TGTGCCACCCTTCGGGGTAACTATGGCTACACCTTC.

This clonotype is judged medium-sized. The rearrangement links TRBV7-8 to TRBJ2-1, with 7 bases identical to TRBD1. V was pared by 1 base and J by 0 bases, with 3 bases of the junction left unmatched. The CDR3 is 16 residues long. The germline V gene encodes CDR1 SGHVS and CDR2 FQNEAQ. The CDR3 DNA follows: TGTGCCAGCAGCTTAGTGGACAGGAGCTCCTACAATGAGCAGTTCTTC. The encoded protein is CASSLVDRSSYNEQFF.

This chain connects TRBV6-2 or TRBV6-3 to TRBJ2-3; the match to TRBD2 covers 9 bases. This CDR3 comprises 15 residues. Germline CDR1 and CDR2: MNHEY and SVGEGT. With 6 bases clipped from V and 0 bases from J, the junction kept 4 bases outside the gene matches. DNA of the CDR3: TGTGCCAGCAGACGACTAGCGGTGAGCACAGATACGCAGTATTTT. It specifies CASRRLAVSTDTQYF.

The chain carries TRBV15 and TRBJ2-1; no definite D call. V was clipped by 1 base and J by 9 bases, with 7 bases between them. The CDR3 runs 12 residues. Germline V lookup: CDR1 LNHNV, CDR2 YYDKDF (reference sequence). This CDR3 is CATSRVQSEQFF. CDR3 in DNA: TGTGCCACCAGCAGAGTACAATCTGAGCAGTTCTTC.

Worth noting for this clonotype: No conserved phenylalanine or tryptophan ends this CDR3, so it is likely a read error. The rearrangement links TRBV11-3 to TRBJ2-7; D gene ambiguous. The CDR3 consists of 15 residues. Germline CDR1 and CDR2: SGHNT and YENEEA. V shed 5 bases and J shed 3 bases, with 17 bases lying between them. The CDR3 DNA reads as TGTGCCAGCAGCCCGGGTACCGACTGGAGCTACGAGCAGTACTCC. Translating it yields CASSPGTDWSYEQYS.

The chain links TRBV5-1 to TRBJ2-1; a weak D match, TRBD2 (6 bases). This CDR3 is 14 amino acids long. The germline V gene encodes CDR1 SGHRS and CDR2 YFSETQ. Trimming stripped 4 bases from V and 8 bases from J, with 16 bases between. DNA for the CDR3: TGCGCCAGCAGCCCCTCGAGGGGCGGGGATGAGCAGTTCTTC. Translated, it gives CASSPSRGGDEQFF.

This sequence joins TRBV7-2 and TRBJ2-7; no clear D gene. This CDR3 comprises 13 residues. Germline V CDR1 and CDR2: SGHTA, FQGNSA. Trimming pared 1 base from V and 4 bases from J, leaving 8 bases between. In DNA, the CDR3 is TGTGCCAGCAGCTTAGAGCCAGGTTACGAGCAGTACGTC. Protein: CASSLEPGYEQYV.

This chain links TRBV12-3 or TRBV12-4 with TRBJ1-4; 10 nucleotides align to TRBD1. There are 14 residues in the CDR3. The junction had 4 bases not matched to a gene; V was cut back by 4 bases and J by 8 bases. CDR3 residues: CASSSTGGWEKLFF. The CDR3 DNA is TGTGCCAGCAGTTCGACAGGGGGCTGGGAAAAACTGTTTTTT.

This clonotype was detected once. This chain joins TRBV4-3 and TRBJ2-5; a weak D match, TRBD2 (5 bases). Germline loops: CDR1 LGHNA, CDR2 YSLEER. V dropped 3 bases and J dropped 3 bases, with 17 bases sitting between them. This CDR3 has 16 amino acids. CDR3 nucleotides: TGCGCCAGCAGCCATGGTAAACGGGGTGGAAAAGAGACCCAGTACTTC. Its protein is CASSHGKRGGKETQYF.

This clonotype was seen more than once but under ten times. The chain couples TRBV4-3 to TRBJ2-3; D is possibly TRBD1 or TRBD2 (6 bases each). With 4 bases removed from V and 5 bases from J, the gap between germline ends came to 13 bases. Per the germline V gene, CDR1 is LGHNA and CDR2 is YSLEER. The CDR3 is made up of 14 amino acids. CDR3 amino acids: CASSPRGRQDTQYF. CDR3 in DNA: TGCGCCAGCAGCCCCCGGGGGCGTCAAGATACGCAGTATTTT.

Remarks on this clonotype: Sequence at one end of the junction differs from germline and may be a read error. This CDR3 reads CASSYGIF. The CDR3 DNA follows: TGTGCCAGTAGTTACGGGATCTTT. The chain recombines TRBV19 with TRBJ1-1; D remains unclear. CDR3 length: 8 residues. CDR1 is LNHDA, CDR2 SQIVND, per germline (reference sequence).

The sample holds a few counts of this clonotype. The chain joins TRBV6-1 to TRBJ1-1; D ambiguous. Per the germline V gene, CDR1 is MNHNS and CDR2 is SASEGT. V gave up 5 bases and J gave up 4 bases, with 8 bases separating them. CDR3 length: 12 residues. Here the CDR3 reads CASSYLTTEAFF. CDR3 coding DNA: TGTGCCAGCAGTTACCTGACCACTGAAGCTTTCTTT.

This clonotype has only one observation. The rearrangement links TRBV15 to TRBJ1-2, with TRBD1 matching over 8 bases. Germline trimming cut 1 base from V and 5 bases from J; bases unmatched to any gene: 0. The V gene's germline CDR1 is LNHNV and CDR2 YYDKDF (reference sequence). The CDR3 extends over 13 amino acids. The CDR3 protein is CATSRGTGYGYTF. The CDR3 nucleotides read TGTGCCACCAGCAGAGGGACAGGGTATGGCTACACCTTC.

This clonotype has only a few counts. The V gene is TRBV20-1, the J gene TRBJ1-2, with D unclear. V was cut by 3 bases and J by 5 bases, with 10 bases left in between. The CDR3 contains 12 residues. CDR1 and CDR2 (germline): DFQATT, SNEGSKA (reference sequence). The DNA for the CDR3 is TGCAGTGCTAGGCCACAGATTTATGGCTACACCTTC. Encoded protein: CSARPQIYGYTF.

This chain uses TRBV6-5 with TRBJ2-6; unclear D gene. Trimming cost V 0 bases and J 3 bases, with 18 bases left between them. Germline V gene sequence: CDR1 MNHEY, CDR2 SVGAGI. The CDR3 loop spans 19 amino acids. The CDR3 DNA reads TGTGCCAGCAGTTACTCGTGGGCAGCCAGGATCTATGGGGCCAACGTCCTGACTTTC. Its protein is CASSYSWAARIYGANVLTF.

The chain has TRBV6-8 and TRBJ1-2; TRBD1 might be the D (5 bases). Germline V CDR1 and CDR2: MNHGY, SAAAGT. V lost 2 bases and J 7 bases, leaving 14 bases between the germline ends. The CDR3 extends over 14 amino acids. CDR3 loop: CASSYGLGQGGYTF. As DNA, the CDR3 is TGTGCCAGCAGTTACGGTTTGGGGCAGGGTGGCTACACCTTC.

The rearrangement joins TRBV7-9 to TRBJ2-1, with D unresolved. V was pared by 4 bases and J by 7 bases, with 20 bases between. Germline V lookup: CDR1 SEHNR, CDR2 FQNEAQ (reference sequence). This CDR3 has 16 amino acids. The CDR3 loop reads CASSSSGVPFFNEQFF. For the CDR3, the DNA is TGTGCCAGCAGCTCATCCGGAGTCCCGTTCTTTAATGAGCAGTTCTTC.

The chain couples TRBV5-1 to TRBJ2-3; D possibly corresponds to TRBD1 (6 bases). This CDR3 region has 20 residues. CDR1 SGHRS and CDR2 YFSETQ come from the germline V gene. Trimming shortened V by 3 bases and J by 1 base, and 27 bases separated the two germline ends. CDR3 DNA sequence: TGCGCCAGCAGCTCAAGGACAGATCCTCTAGTCGACTCCGGCACAGATACGCAGTATTTT. Amino acids: CASSSRTDPLVDSGTDTQYF.

V gene TRBV27 combines with J gene TRBJ2-2; possibly TRBD1 or TRBD2 for D (5 bases each). The CDR3 totals 14 residues. Germline loops: CDR1 MNHEY, CDR2 SMNVEV (reference sequence). Trimming removed 7 bases from V and 6 bases from J, with 15 bases in between. The chain's CDR3 is CASTVGGGAGELFF. DNA for the CDR3: TGTGCCAGCACCGTTGGGGGTGGGGCCGGGGAGCTGTTTTTT.

This chain joins TRBV6-1 and TRBJ1-2, with no clear D. CDR3 length: 15 amino acids. V lost 4 bases and J 4 bases, leaving 16 bases between the germline ends. The germline V gene encodes CDR1 MNHNS and CDR2 SASEGT. This chain's CDR3 is CASSVAAGPAYGYTF. DNA of the CDR3: TGTGCCAGCAGTGTAGCAGCCGGGCCAGCCTATGGCTACACCTTC.

This chain links TRBV3-1 with TRBJ1-1; D might be TRBD1 (6 bases). CDR3 length equals 14 residues. The V end was cut by 4 bases, the J end by 1 base, with 10 bases between. Per the germline V gene, CDR1 is LGHDT and CDR2 is YNNKEL (reference sequence). CDR3 region: CASSRGQTNTEAFF. CDR3 in DNA: TGTGCCAGCAGCCGAGGACAGACGAACACTGAAGCTTTCTTT.

This chain joins TRBV6-1 and TRBJ2-1, with 13 bases lining up with TRBD2. This CDR3 spans 15 amino acids. The germline V gene encodes CDR1 MNHNS and CDR2 SASEGT. V lost 8 bases to trimming and J lost 4 bases; unmatched junction nucleotides: 5. CDR3 loop: CASDPGLAGYNEQFF. The CDR3 DNA reads as TGTGCCAGCGATCCGGGACTAGCGGGGTACAATGAGCAGTTCTTC.

In this sample, this clonotype turned up many times. DNA of the CDR3: TGTGCCAGCAGCTCCGGGACAGGGTACACTGAAGCTTTCTTT. It specifies CASSSGTGYTEAFF. This chain uses TRBV7-8 with TRBJ1-1; 9 nucleotides match TRBD1. This CDR3 is built from 14 residues. The J segment lost 3 bases and the V segment lost 4 bases, leaving 3 bases of the junction unmatched. Looked up from germline, CDR1 is SGHVS and CDR2 is FQNEAQ.

The V call is TRBV27, the J call TRBJ1-4; 7 bases agree with TRBD1. This CDR3 region has 16 residues. CDR1 and CDR2 (germline): MNHEY, SMNVEV (reference sequence). The J segment lost 3 bases and the V segment lost 3 bases, leaving 7 bases of the junction unmatched. The CDR3 DNA reads as TGTGCCAGCAGTTTGTACAGGGGTACGGCTAATGAAAAACTGTTTTTT. As protein: CASSLYRGTANEKLFF. The variable domain in full, with the rest retrieved from reference TRBV27 and TRBJ1-4, is EAQVTQNPRYLITVTGKKLTVTCSQNMNHEYMSWYRQDPGLGLRQIYYSMNVEVTDKGDVPEGYKVSRKEKRNFPLILESPSPNQTSLYFCASSLYRGTANEKLFFGSGTQLSVL.

V is TRBV20-1 and J is TRBJ2-7; possible D gene TRBD2, 7 bases. The V gene lost 6 bases and the J gene lost 7 bases, with 31 bases spanning the gap. Per germline, CDR1 DFQATT and CDR2 SNEGSKA (reference sequence). The CDR3 is 17 residues long. CDR3 in DNA: TGCAGTGCGAGCAGCCTTGGGTTGGGCGGGGGCCTAAAGGAGCAGTACTTC. It encodes CSASSLGLGGGLKEQYF.